The 10 T cell receptor beta chains reported below all come from one sample, sequenced in a study of blood T cell repertoires in COVID-19. Measured with immunoSEQ multiplex PCR; TCRdb has only the in-frame clones, and not every one. This table holds 250,000 to 300,000 clones, about nine tenths found once. Sequencing used peripheral blood. These receptors all come from a woman under 40 with COVID-19, enrolled during active disease.

V is TRBV6-5 and J is TRBJ2-4; 9 bases are a match to TRBD2. V was clipped by 8 bases and J by 3 bases; unmatched bases: 8. The CDR3 extends over 15 amino acids. The germline CDR1 and CDR2 sequences are MNHEY and SVGAGI. CDR3 loop: CASGRPTSGKNIQYF. CDR3 in DNA: TGTGCCAGCGGGAGACCGACTAGCGGCAAAAACATTCAGTACTTC.

The chain employs TRBV28 and TRBJ1-4; 7 nucleotides match TRBD1. The V and J ends lost 2 bases and 7 bases, in that order; junction bases with no gene match: 4. The CDR3 sequence is 14 residues long. Per germline, CDR1 MDHEN and CDR2 SYDVKM. CDR3 in DNA: TGTGCCAGCAGTTTAAGGGGGCGGGGTGAAAAACTGTTTTTT. Translating it yields CASSLRGRGEKLFF.

V and J are TRBV7-2 and TRBJ2-7, with 7 bases that match TRBD2. Germline trimming cut 3 bases from V and 5 bases from J; bases unmatched to any gene: 1. Germline CDR1 SGHTA, CDR2 FQGNSA. The CDR3 covers 12 residues. The chain's CDR3 is CASSFTSDEQYF. In DNA, the CDR3 is TGTGCCAGCAGCTTTACTAGCGACGAGCAGTACTTC.

In DNA form, the CDR3 reads TGTGCCAGCAGTCCGAGACTGATAGGGGGCTCCTACAATGAGCAGTTCTTC. Translated, it gives CASSPRLIGGSYNEQFF. The rearrangement links TRBV6-6 to TRBJ2-1, with TRBD1 as a possible D gene (6 bases). Trimming cost V 5 bases and J 0 bases, with 17 bases left between them. The CDR3 has 17 amino acids. Germline V gives CDR1 MNHNY, CDR2 SVGAGI (reference sequence).

The CDR3 nucleotides read TGCGCCAGCAGCCAATATCGGAGCGGTTACAATGAGCAGTTCTTC. Protein sequence: CASSQYRSGYNEQFF. J is TRBJ2-1 and V is TRBV4-1; maybe TRBD2 (5 bases). Germline CDR1 MGHRA, CDR2 YSYEKL. This CDR3 region has 15 residues. Trimming stripped 2 bases from V and 4 bases from J, with 12 bases between.

This clone was seen a few times. The chain recombines TRBV4-2 with TRBJ1-1; D uncertain. CDR3 length equals 17 residues. CDR1 LGHNA and CDR2 YNFKEQ come from the germline V gene. V was trimmed by 3 bases and J by 3 bases, leaving 20 bases between them. The CDR3 nucleotides read TGTGCCAGCAGCCATTTTGTCGGGGAGGGTCAGGACACTGAAGCTTTCTTT. This codes for CASSHFVGEGQDTEAFF.

V gene TRBV10-1 combines with J gene TRBJ2-3; 11 bases are shared with TRBD2. With 6 bases clipped from V and 1 base from J, the junction kept 6 bases outside the gene matches. This CDR3 spans 16 amino acids. Looked up from germline, CDR1 is WNHNN and CDR2 is SYGVQD (reference sequence). The CDR3 spells CASSLGTSGGTDTQYF. The DNA for the CDR3 is TGCGCCAGCAGCCTCGGGACTAGCGGAGGCACAGATACGCAGTATTTT.

This clone was picked up a small number of times. V usage is TRBV14 and J usage is TRBJ1-3; perhaps TRBD1 as D (6 bases). Germline CDR1 reads SGHDN; CDR2 reads FVKESK. The CDR3 contains 14 residues. V lost 3 bases and J lost 3, with 9 bases in between. The CDR3 spells CASSQGAVGNTIYF. DNA for the CDR3: TGTGCCAGCAGCCAGGGGGCAGTTGGAAACACCATATATTTT.

The chain combines TRBV7-3 with TRBJ2-3; D might be TRBD1 (5 bases). Germline V CDR1 and CDR2: SGHTA, FQGTGA. The CDR3 loop spans 13 amino acids. V was cut by 5 bases and J by 4 bases, with 10 bases left in between. CDR3 loop: CASSPQGADTQYF. The CDR3 nucleotides read TGTGCCAGCAGCCCGCAGGGTGCAGATACGCAGTATTTT.

The rearrangement uses TRBV29-1 and TRBJ1-5; D is possibly TRBD1 (5 bases). The V end lost 0 bases, the J end lost 5 bases, and 11 bases lay between the germline ends. The CDR3 totals 14 residues. Germline lookup yields CDR1 SQVTM and CDR2 ANQGSEA. This chain's CDR3 is CSVEDREGDQPQHF. The CDR3 region has the DNA TGCAGCGTTGAAGACAGGGAAGGCGATCAGCCCCAGCATTTT. Full variable domain (remainder filled in from reference TRBV29-1 and TRBJ1-5): SAVISQKPSRDICQRGTSLTIQCQVDSQVTMMFWYRQQPGQSLTLIATANQGSEATYESGFVIDKFPISRPNLTFSTLTVSNMSPEDSSIYLCSVEDREGDQPQHFGDGTRLSIL.